A single sample is the source of the 3 T cell receptor beta chains below, sequenced in a study of shared clonotypes between healthy human individuals. Method: immunoSEQ multiplex PCR; TCRdb's copy keeps in-frame clones and lacks some. The data show millions of clones, with 85% to 95% seen just once and over 0.12% held by the top ten. Input material: naive CD4+ T cells sorted from blood. The subset: CD45RA+ positively selected. The receptor set was obtained from a man aged 18 to 29 in good health.

This clone occurred a few times. The chain recombines TRBV18 with TRBJ1-1; TRBD1 aligns across 8 bases. The CDR3 has 15 amino acids. Germline loops: CDR1 KGHSH, CDR2 LQKENI. After removal of 6 bases from V and 4 bases from J, the junction contained 10 bases not matched to a gene. CDR3 coding DNA: TGTGCCAGCTCCTGGGGACAGGAAAGAGGCACTGAAGCTTTCTTT. Amino acids: CASSWGQERGTEAFF.

DNA for the CDR3: TGTGCTAGTGGTTTGGATGGGACCGGGACAGCTTATGGCTACACCTTC. This sequence encodes CASGLDGTGTAYGYTF. The V gene is TRBV12-5, the J gene TRBJ1-2; 7 bases are shared with TRBD1. The trim removed 1 base at V and 5 bases at J, leaving 10 bases unmatched. This CDR3 region has 16 residues. CDR1 and CDR2 from the germline V gene are LGHNT and FRNRAP.

This clone has only a few counts. The J gene is TRBJ1-6, the V gene TRBV19; D possibly corresponds to TRBD1 (5 bases). Germline V gene lookup returns CDR1 LNHDA and CDR2 SQIVND (reference sequence). CDR3 length equals 16 residues. Trimming removed 3 bases from V and 11 bases from J, with 20 bases in between. The chain's CDR3 is CASSIQGGGRVTPLHF. In nucleotides, the CDR3 is TGTGCCAGTAGTATTCAAGGCGGAGGCAGGGTCACACCCCTCCACTTT.